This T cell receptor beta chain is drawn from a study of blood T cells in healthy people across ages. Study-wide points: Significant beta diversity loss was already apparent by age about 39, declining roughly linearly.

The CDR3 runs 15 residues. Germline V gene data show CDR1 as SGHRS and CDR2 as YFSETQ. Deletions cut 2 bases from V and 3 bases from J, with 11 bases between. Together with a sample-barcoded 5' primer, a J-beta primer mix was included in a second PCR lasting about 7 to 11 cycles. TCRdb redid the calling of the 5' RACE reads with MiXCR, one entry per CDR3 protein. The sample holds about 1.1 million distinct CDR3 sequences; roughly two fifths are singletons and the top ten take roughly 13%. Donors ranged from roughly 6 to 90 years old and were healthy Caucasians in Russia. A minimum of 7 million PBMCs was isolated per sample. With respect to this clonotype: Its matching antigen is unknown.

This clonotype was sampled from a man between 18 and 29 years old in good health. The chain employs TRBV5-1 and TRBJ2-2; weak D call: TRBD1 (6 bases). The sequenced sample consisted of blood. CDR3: CASSLRDTYTGELFF. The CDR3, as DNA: TGCGCCAGCAGCTTACGGGACACCTACACCGGGGAGCTGTTTTTT.